Following are 11 T cell receptor beta chains from one sample sequenced in a study of blood T cell repertoires in COVID-19. Only in-frame clones appear in the TCRdb table, and some are missing; sequencing was by immunoSEQ multiplex PCR. The sample has approximately 250,000 clones; 75% to 90% are singletons. Sequenced input: peripheral blood. These receptors came from a man aged 55 to 69 who had recovered from COVID-19.

This clone was seen a handful of times. The chain carries TRBV5-6 and TRBJ2-7, with TRBD2 matching over 8 bases. CDR3 size: 15 residues. Per the germline V gene, CDR1 is SGHDT and CDR2 is YYEEEE. V was clipped by 4 bases and J by 4 bases; unmatched bases: 10. The CDR3 loop is CASSGRGGLLYEQYF. The CDR3 coding sequence is TGTGCCAGCAGCGGCCGGGGGGGACTTTTATACGAGCAGTACTTC. Variable domain in full (rest from reference TRBV5-6 and TRBJ2-7): DAGVTQSPTHLIKTRGQQVTLRCSPKSGHDTVSWYQQALGQGPQFIFQYYEEEERQRGNFPDRFSGHQFPNYSSELNVNALLLGDSALYLCASSGRGGLLYEQYFGPGTRLTVT.

This chain joins TRBV6-5 and TRBJ2-5, with 7 bases aligning to TRBD2. After removal of 3 bases from V and 2 bases from J, the junction contained 6 bases not matched to a gene. The CDR3 runs to 15 residues. CDR1 and CDR2 from the germline V gene are MNHEY and SVGAGI. As DNA, the CDR3 is TGTGCCAGCAGTTATTTCGGGACTACTCAAGAGACCCAGTACTTC. Translation gives CASSYFGTTQETQYF.

This clone showed up just once. The chain couples TRBV3-1 (or the pseudogene TRBV3-2) to TRBJ1-1; 8 bases are shared with TRBD1. The CDR3 extends over 14 amino acids. Germline CDR1 is LGHDT and CDR2 is YNNKEL (reference sequence). V was pared by 4 bases and J by 7 bases, with 8 bases of the junction left unmatched. The chain's CDR3 is CASSPRGLDSEAFF. The CDR3 nucleotides read TGTGCCAGCAGCCCCAGGGGGCTCGACAGTGAAGCTTTCTTT.

The chain is built from TRBV19 and TRBJ1-2; 9 nucleotides agree with TRBD1. Trimming cost V 5 bases and J 7 bases; bases outside gene matches: 8. The germline V gene has CDR1 LNHDA and CDR2 SQIVND (reference sequence). This CDR3 is built from 14 residues. CDR3 nucleotides: TGTGCCAGTAGTGAGAGTAACAGGGGGCTTGGCTACACCTTC. It yields the protein CASSESNRGLGYTF.

V is TRBV11-2 and J is TRBJ2-2; TRBD1 matches 10 bases. The CDR3 has 16 residues. Germline CDR1 and CDR2: SGHAT and FQNNGV. V shed 5 bases and J 4 bases; nucleotides not matched to a gene: 7. The CDR3 reads CASSPTGGVGTGELFF. The CDR3 DNA reads TGTGCCAGCAGCCCGACAGGGGGCGTTGGCACCGGGGAGCTGTTTTTT.

V is TRBV6-2 or TRBV6-3 and J is TRBJ2-7; D perhaps matches TRBD2 (5 bases). CDR3 length equals 16 residues. The V gene's germline CDR1 is MNHEY and CDR2 SVGEGT. V was cut by 5 bases and J by 12 bases, with 29 bases left in between. The CDR3 protein is CASSPSGILRGRAPYF. CDR3 DNA sequence: TGTGCCAGCAGTCCGTCGGGGATCTTACGAGGACGCGCTCCGTACTTC.

This chain connects TRBV6-6 to TRBJ2-1; TRBD1 is a possible D gene (6 bases). The ends were cut back, 6 bases at V and 9 bases at J, with 15 bases in the middle. The CDR3 totals 13 residues. CDR1 MNHNY and CDR2 SVGAGI come from the germline V gene (reference sequence). The CDR3, as DNA: TGTGCCAGCAGGACCCAGGGGAAAGGTGAGCAGTTCTTC. Residues: CASRTQGKGEQFF.

This clone was seen only a few times. The V gene is TRBV12-5, the J gene TRBJ1-6; 10 positions agree with TRBD1. The CDR3 runs to 14 residues. The J segment lost 7 bases and the V segment lost 6 bases, leaving 3 bases of the junction unmatched. Germline CDR1 reads LGHNT; CDR2 reads FRNRAP. CDR3 nucleotide sequence: TGTGCTAGTGGGACAGGGGGCGCGAATTCACCCCTCCACTTT. Translating it yields CASGTGGANSPLHF.

The chain recombines TRBV5-6 with TRBJ2-7; D perhaps matches TRBD2 (5 bases). CDR3 length: 14 residues. The V end lost 4 bases, the J end lost 7 bases, and 18 bases lay between the germline ends. Germline CDR1 and CDR2: SGHDT and YYEEEE. CDR3 in amino acids: CASSQFRWGEEQYF. The CDR3 DNA is TGTGCCAGCAGCCAATTTCGGTGGGGAGAAGAGCAGTACTTC.

This clone was seen only a few times. The rearrangement links TRBV5-1 to TRBJ1-2, with 10 bases identical to TRBD1. This CDR3 has 16 amino acids. The germline CDR1 and CDR2 sequences are SGHRS and YFSETQ. V trimming: 5 bases; J trimming: 7 bases; junction bases outside the gene matches: 14. The CDR3 sequence: CASRFLPGQGRGGYTF. The CDR3 region has the DNA TGCGCCAGCAGGTTCCTACCGGGACAGGGGAGAGGTGGCTACACCTTC. The full variable domain, completed using reference TRBV5-1 and TRBJ1-2, is KAGVTQTPRYLIKTRGQQVTLSCSPISGHRSVSWYQQTPGQGLQFLFEYFSETQRNKGNFPGRFSGRQFSNSRSEMNVSTLELGDSALYLCASRFLPGQGRGGYTFGSGTRLTVV.

This clone was seen only once. This chain connects TRBV5-1 to TRBJ2-3, with a tentative D call TRBD2 (5 bases). Looked up from germline, CDR1 is SGHRS and CDR2 is YFSETQ. The length of the CDR3 is 16 residues. V was trimmed by 1 base and J by 6 bases, leaving 18 bases between them. The CDR3 DNA reads TGCGCCAGCAGCTTGTCGGGATTGGGTATTGGGGATACGCAGTATTTT. It encodes CASSLSGLGIGDTQYF.